This T cell receptor beta chain was sequenced during a study of blood T cell repertoires in COVID-19 (dated by TCRdb to the early 2020s). At the level of the whole study: The collaborator samples originated in the United States, Italy and Spain and spanned the acute and convalescent phases of COVID-19. Deeply sampled blood TCRbeta repertoires from subjects exposed to, actively infected with, or recovered from COVID-19 were included in the dataset. Sample metadata almost always included a de-identified subject ID, COVID-19 status, age in years and sex. The prospective study material was composed of cDNA or gDNA derived from T cells, B-cell-depleted T cells, or PBMCs. Where available, HLA class I and class II types were obtained from metadata supplied by the sample provider rather than from assay-based typing. The samples were drawn from the first 160 participants of the ongoing ImmuneRACE study and from 1,200 or so subjects provided by 6 global collaborators. A freely available public database, intended as a resource for researchers studying the immune response to SARS-CoV-2, is where the repertoires were released. General study outcomes and caveats: The amount of clinical and demographic metadata varied by source and participant and was provided uncurated.

TCRbeta CDR3 regions were amplified from genomic DNA by means of the immunoSEQ Assay, a bias-controlled multiplex PCR. Under the source paper's analysis protocol: The number of nucleated cells in each sample was estimated from the amplification of reference gene primers within the assay. To quantify the absolute abundance of each unique TCRbeta CDR3 rearrangement, sequence reads were collapsed and filtered. For each sample, productive Simpson clonality was calculated as the square root of Simpson's diversity index over productive rearrangements. TCRdb took this table from immuneACCESS and kept in-frame rearrangements with V and J called. Such tables lack part of the clones; where checked against another copy, unresolved V genes explain under half of the gap, and the rest is unexplained. V, J and clone size derive from that table, while D and trimming were established from the DNA sequence. Counted in this sample were 170,000 or so clones; more than 70% of them appeared once. Of the sample, around 6.6% falls within the top ten clones.

The collaborating institutions used their own protocols to collect whole blood in K2EDTA tubes. For TCRbeta analysis, collaborator samples were shipped as frozen whole blood, as isolated PBMCs, or as DNA extracted from either sample type. This clone was observed a handful of times. What antigen it recognizes has not been identified. The sample holds no much larger clone one base away, and base qualities are not on file. This clonotype was sampled from a man aged 45-65 years with active or convalescent COVID-19. The sequencing sample was made of peripheral blood.

The nucleotide sequence reads TGTGCCAGCAGTTACTCGGCAGGTAGTGAAAAACTGTTTTTT. It translates to CASSYSAGSEKLFF. The chain couples TRBV6-5 to TRBJ1-4; no confident D gene assignment can be made. Counted from cysteine to phenylalanine, this CDR3 has 14 amino acids. The retained sequence is limited to the CDR3, 42 bases, with the frame set at the first base. At the junction V is shortened by 0 bases and J by 7 bases, with 9 bases in between. The germline V gene supplies CDR1 MNHEY and CDR2 SVGAGI.